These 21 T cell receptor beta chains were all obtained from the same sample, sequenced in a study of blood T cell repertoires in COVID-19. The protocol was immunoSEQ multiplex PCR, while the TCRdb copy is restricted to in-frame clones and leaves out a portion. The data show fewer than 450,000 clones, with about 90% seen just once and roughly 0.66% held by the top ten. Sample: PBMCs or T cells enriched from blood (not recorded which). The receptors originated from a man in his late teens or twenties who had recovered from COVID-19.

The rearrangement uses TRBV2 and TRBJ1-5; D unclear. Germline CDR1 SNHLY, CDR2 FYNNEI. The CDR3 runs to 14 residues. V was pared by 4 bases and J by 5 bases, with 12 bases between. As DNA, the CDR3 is TGTGCCAGCAGTGCAGAGGTCGGGTATCAGCCCCAGCATTTT. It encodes CASSAEVGYQPQHF.

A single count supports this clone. CDR3 protein: CASSLYRGSGYTF. The CDR3 coding sequence is TGTGCCAGCAGTTTATATAGGGGTAGCGGCTACACCTTC. The rearrangement links TRBV27 to TRBJ1-2; D is perhaps TRBD1 (5 bases). The CDR3 is 13 residues long. Germline lookup yields CDR1 MNHEY and CDR2 SMNVEV (reference sequence). V lost 1 base and J lost 8, with 11 bases in between.

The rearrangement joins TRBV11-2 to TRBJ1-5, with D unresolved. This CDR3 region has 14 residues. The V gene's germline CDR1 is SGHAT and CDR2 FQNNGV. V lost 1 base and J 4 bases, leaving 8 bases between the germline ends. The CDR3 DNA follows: TGTGCCAGCAGCTTAGGTGTAGCTAATCAGCCCCAGCATTTT. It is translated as CASSLGVANQPQHF.

CDR3 DNA: TGTGCCAGTAGCCTAAGCAATCAGCCCCAGCATTTT. It yields the protein CASSLSNQPQHF. The chain recombines TRBV19 with TRBJ1-5; D remains ambiguous. Germline lookup yields CDR1 LNHDA and CDR2 SQIVND (reference sequence). Trimming took 6 bases from V and 1 from J, leaving 4 bases between them. The CDR3 has 12 residues. Complete variable domain (other parts from reference TRBV19 and TRBJ1-5): DGGITQSPKYLFRKEGQNVTLSCEQNLNHDAMYWYRQDPGQGLRLIYYSQIVNDFQKGDIAEGYSVSREKKESFPLTVTSAQKNPTAFYLCASSLSNQPQHFGDGTRLSIL.

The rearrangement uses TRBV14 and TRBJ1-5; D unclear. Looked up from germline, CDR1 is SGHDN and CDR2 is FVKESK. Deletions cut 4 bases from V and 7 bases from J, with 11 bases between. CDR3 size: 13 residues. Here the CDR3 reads CASSPNIGQPQHF. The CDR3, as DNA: TGTGCCAGCAGCCCAAACATCGGGCAGCCCCAGCATTTT. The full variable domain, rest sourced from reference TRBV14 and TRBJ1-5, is EAGVTQFPSHSVIEKGQTVTLRCDPISGHDNLYWYRRVMGKEIKFLLHFVKESKQDESGMPNNRFLAERTGGTYSTLKVQPAELEDSGVYFCASSPNIGQPQHFGDGTRLSIL.

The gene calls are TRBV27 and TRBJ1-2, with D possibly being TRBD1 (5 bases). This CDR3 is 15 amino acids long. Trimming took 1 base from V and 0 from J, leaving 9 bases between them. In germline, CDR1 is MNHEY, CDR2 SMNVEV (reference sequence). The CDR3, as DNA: TGTGCCAGCAGTTTATTAGGGGCCACTAACTATGGCTACACCTTC. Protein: CASSLLGATNYGYTF.

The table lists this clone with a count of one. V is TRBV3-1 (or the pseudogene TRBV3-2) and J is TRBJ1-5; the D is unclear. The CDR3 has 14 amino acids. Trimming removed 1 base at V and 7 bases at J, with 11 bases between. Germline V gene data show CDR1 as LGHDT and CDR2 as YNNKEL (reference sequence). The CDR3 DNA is TGTGCCAGCAGCCAAGGTTTCGCGGTCCAGCCCCAGCATTTT. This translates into CASSQGFAVQPQHF.

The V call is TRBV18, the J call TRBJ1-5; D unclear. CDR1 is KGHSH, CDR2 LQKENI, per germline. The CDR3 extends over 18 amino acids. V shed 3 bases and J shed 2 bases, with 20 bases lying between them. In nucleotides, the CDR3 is TGTGCCAGCTCACCGGGCCCTCGCAACAAGGAGGGCAATCAGCCCCAGCATTTT. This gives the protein CASSPGPRNKEGNQPQHF.

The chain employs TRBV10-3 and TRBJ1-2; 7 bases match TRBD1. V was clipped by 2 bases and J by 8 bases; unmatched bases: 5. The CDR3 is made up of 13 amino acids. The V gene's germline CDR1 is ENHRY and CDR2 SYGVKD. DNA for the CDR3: TGTGCCATCAGTGAGGAACAGGGGCGAGGCTACACCTTC. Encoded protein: CAISEEQGRGYTF.

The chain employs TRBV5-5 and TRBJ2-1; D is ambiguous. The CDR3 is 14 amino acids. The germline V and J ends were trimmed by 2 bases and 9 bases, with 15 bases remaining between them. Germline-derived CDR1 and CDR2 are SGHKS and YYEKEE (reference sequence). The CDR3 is CASSFVLGETEQFF. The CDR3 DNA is TGTGCCAGCAGCTTCGTCCTAGGAGAGACTGAGCAGTTCTTC.

The CDR3 loop reads CSVESPGGAYEQYF. CDR3 DNA sequence: TGCAGCGTTGAGTCACCCGGGGGGGCCTACGAGCAGTACTTC. The chain couples TRBV29-1 to TRBJ2-7; 8 bases align to TRBD2. The junction had 6 bases not matched to a gene; V was cut back by 3 bases and J by 2 bases. The germline V gene has CDR1 SQVTM and CDR2 ANQGSEA. The CDR3 consists of 14 residues.

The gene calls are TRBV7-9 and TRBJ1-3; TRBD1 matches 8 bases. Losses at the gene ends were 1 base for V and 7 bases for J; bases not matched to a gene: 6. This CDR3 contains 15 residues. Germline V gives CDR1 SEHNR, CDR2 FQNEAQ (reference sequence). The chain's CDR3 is CASSLVGTGGNTIYF. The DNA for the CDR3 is TGTGCCAGCAGCTTAGTGGGCACAGGGGGGAACACCATATATTTT.

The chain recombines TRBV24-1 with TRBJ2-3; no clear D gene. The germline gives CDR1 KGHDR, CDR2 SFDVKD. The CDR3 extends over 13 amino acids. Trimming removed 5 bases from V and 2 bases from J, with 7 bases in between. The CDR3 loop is CATSGPYTDTQYF. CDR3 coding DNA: TGTGCCACCAGTGGGCCTTACACAGATACGCAGTATTTT.

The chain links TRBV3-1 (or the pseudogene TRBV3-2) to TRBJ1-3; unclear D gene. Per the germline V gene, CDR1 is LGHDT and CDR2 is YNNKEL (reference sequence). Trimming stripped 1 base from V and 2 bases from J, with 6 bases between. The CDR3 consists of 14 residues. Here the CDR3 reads CASSQGIPGNTIYF. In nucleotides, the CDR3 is TGTGCCAGCAGCCAAGGTATCCCTGGAAACACCATATATTTT.

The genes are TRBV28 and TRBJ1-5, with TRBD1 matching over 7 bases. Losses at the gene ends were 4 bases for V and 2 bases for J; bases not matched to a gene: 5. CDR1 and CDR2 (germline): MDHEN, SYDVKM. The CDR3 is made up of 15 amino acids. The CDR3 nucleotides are TGTGCCAGCAGTTACAGAGACAGGGGCAATCAGCCCCAGCATTTT. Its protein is CASSYRDRGNQPQHF. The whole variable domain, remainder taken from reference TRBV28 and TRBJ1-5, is DVKVTQSSRYLVKRTGEKVFLECVQDMDHENMFWYRQDPGLGLRLIYFSYDVKMKEKGDIPEGYSVSREKKERFSLILESASTNQTSMYLCASSYRDRGNQPQHFGDGTRLSIL.

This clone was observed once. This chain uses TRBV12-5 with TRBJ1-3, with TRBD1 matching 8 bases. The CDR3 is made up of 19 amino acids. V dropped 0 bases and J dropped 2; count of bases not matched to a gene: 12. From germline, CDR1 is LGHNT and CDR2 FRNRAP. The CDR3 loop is CASGLVQGELDLAGNTIYF. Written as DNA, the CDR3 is TGTGCTAGTGGTTTGGTACAGGGGGAACTAGATCTGGCTGGAAACACCATATATTTT. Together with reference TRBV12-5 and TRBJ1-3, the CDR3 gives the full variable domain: DARVTQTPRHKVTEMGQEVTMRCQPILGHNTVFWYRQTMMQGLELLAYFRNRAPLDDSGMPKDRFSAEMPDATLATLKIQPSEPRDSAVYFCASGLVQGELDLAGNTIYFGEGSWLTVV.

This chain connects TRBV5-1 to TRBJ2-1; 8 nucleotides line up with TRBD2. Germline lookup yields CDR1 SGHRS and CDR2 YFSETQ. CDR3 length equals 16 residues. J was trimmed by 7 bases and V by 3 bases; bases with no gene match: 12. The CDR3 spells CASSSFPRIAGNEQFF. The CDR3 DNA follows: TGCGCCAGCAGCTCCTTCCCTCGAATAGCGGGGAATGAGCAGTTCTTC.

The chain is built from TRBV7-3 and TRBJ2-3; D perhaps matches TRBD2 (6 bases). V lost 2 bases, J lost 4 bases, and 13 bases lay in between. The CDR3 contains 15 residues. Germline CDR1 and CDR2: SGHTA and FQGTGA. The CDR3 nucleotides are TGTGCCAGCAGCTTAGGGCTTTCTAGCGCAGATACGCAGTATTTT. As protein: CASSLGLSSADTQYF.

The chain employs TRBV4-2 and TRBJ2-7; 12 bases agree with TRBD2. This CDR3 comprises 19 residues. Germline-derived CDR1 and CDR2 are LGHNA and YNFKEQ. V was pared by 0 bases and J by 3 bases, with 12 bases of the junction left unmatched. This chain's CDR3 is CASSQDSSGRALWFYEQYF. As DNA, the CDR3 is TGTGCCAGCAGCCAAGATTCTAGCGGGAGGGCCCTGTGGTTCTACGAGCAGTACTTC.

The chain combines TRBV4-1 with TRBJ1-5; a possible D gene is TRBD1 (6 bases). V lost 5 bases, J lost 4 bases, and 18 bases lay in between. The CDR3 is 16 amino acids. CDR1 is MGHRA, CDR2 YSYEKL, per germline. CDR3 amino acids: CASSKEGAGVNQPQHF. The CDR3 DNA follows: TGCGCCAGCAGCAAGGAAGGGGCAGGGGTGAATCAGCCCCAGCATTTT.

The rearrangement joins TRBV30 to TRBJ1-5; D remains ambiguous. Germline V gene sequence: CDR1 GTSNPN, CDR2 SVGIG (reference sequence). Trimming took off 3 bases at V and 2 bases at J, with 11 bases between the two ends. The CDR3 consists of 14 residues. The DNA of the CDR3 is TGTGCCTGGAGCTCGACTAGGGGCAATCAGCCCCAGCATTTT. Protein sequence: CAWSSTRGNQPQHF. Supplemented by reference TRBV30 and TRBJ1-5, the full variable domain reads SQTIHQWPATLVQPVGSPLSLECTVEGTSNPNLYWYRQAAGRGLQLLFYSVGIGQISSEVPQNLSASRPQDRQFILSSKKLLLSDSGFYLCAWSSTRGNQPQHFGDGTRLSIL.